One sample yielded the 7 T cell receptor beta chains listed below, sequenced in a study of identical twins. TCRdb re-called the 5' RACE reads with MiXCR, one entry per CDR3 protein. This sample has hundreds of thousands of distinct CDR3 sequences, with approximately 13% found just once. These records were also assigned to another study, of yellow fever vaccine responses in identical twins.

Specimen: PBMCs. The receptors come from a woman aged 18-29 years in good health.

V is TRBV6-1 and J is TRBJ2-1; TRBD2 matches at 9 bases. The germline V gene encodes CDR1 MNHNS and CDR2 SASEGT. The CDR3 has 16 residues. V shed 2 bases and J 4 bases; nucleotides not matched to a gene: 6. The chain's CDR3 is CASSERASGVYNEQFF. As DNA, the CDR3 is TGTGCCAGCAGTGAACGGGCTAGCGGGGTGTACAATGAGCAGTTCTTC.

This clonotype was observed a handful of times. The CDR3 here is CASGVASGNAETQYF. For the CDR3, the DNA is TGTGCCAGCGGCGTGGCTAGCGGTAATGCGGAGACCCAGTACTTC. The genes are TRBV7-9 and TRBJ2-5; 7 bases map to TRBD2. The CDR3 contains 15 residues. V lost 8 bases, J lost 5 bases, and 14 bases stayed unmatched. CDR1 is SEHNR and CDR2 is FQNEAQ in the germline V gene (reference sequence).

In this sample, this clonotype turned up a few times. The genes are TRBV6-2 or TRBV6-3 and TRBJ2-1, with 8 bases aligning to TRBD2. This CDR3 is built from 15 residues. Germline V gives CDR1 MNHEY, CDR2 SVGEGT. After removal of 7 bases from V and 4 bases from J, the junction contained 9 bases not matched to a gene. CDR3 protein: CASKVRGGLYNEQFF. In DNA form, the CDR3 reads TGTGCCAGCAAGGTTCGCGGGGGGCTTTACAATGAGCAGTTCTTC.

The CDR3: CASSLLAGGPGTQYF. CDR3 in DNA: TGTGCCAGCAGCCTTTTAGCGGGAGGGCCTGGTACGCAGTATTTT. The chain joins TRBV7-3 to TRBJ2-3, with TRBD2 matching over 11 bases. Germline V gene lookup returns CDR1 SGHTA and CDR2 FQGTGA. The junction had 9 bases not matched to a gene; V was cut back by 5 bases and J by 8 bases. The CDR3 totals 15 residues. The full variable domain, rest sourced from reference TRBV7-3 and TRBJ2-3, is GAGVSQTPSNKVTEKGKYVELRCDPISGHTALYWYRQSLGQGPEFLIYFQGTGAADDSGLPNDRFFAVRPEGSVSTLKIQRTERGDSAVYLCASSLLAGGPGTQYFGPGTRLTVL.

This clonotype was seen more than once but under ten times. The J gene is TRBJ2-7, the V gene TRBV12-3 or TRBV12-4; 9 bases are shared with TRBD2. This CDR3 has 15 amino acids. With 5 bases clipped from V and 5 bases from J, the junction kept 10 bases outside the gene matches. The DNA for the CDR3 is TGTGCCAGCAGTATCACAGCGGGAGGAAGGAACGAGCAGTACTTC. Protein sequence: CASSITAGGRNEQYF.

The CDR3: CASSLALEVEQFF. CDR3 nucleotides: TGTGCCAGCAGCTTAGCATTAGAGGTTGAGCAGTTCTTC. The chain couples TRBV7-9 to TRBJ2-1; no clear D. CDR1 is SEHNR, CDR2 FQNEAQ, per germline (reference sequence). The CDR3 runs 13 residues. V lost 0 bases and J 9 bases, leaving 9 bases between the germline ends.

This clonotype appeared many times. The V call is TRBV14, the J call TRBJ2-4, with a weak D call TRBD2 (6 bases). V gave up 4 bases and J gave up 2 bases, with 9 bases separating them. This CDR3 contains 14 residues. The germline V gene has CDR1 SGHDN and CDR2 FVKESK. CDR3 bases: TGTGCCAGCAGCCGGGCGGGAACCAAAAACATTCAGTACTTC. This sequence encodes CASSRAGTKNIQYF. Using reference TRBV14 and TRBJ2-4 for the parts outside the CDR3, the full variable domain is EAGVTQFPSHSVIEKGQTVTLRCDPISGHDNLYWYRRVMGKEIKFLLHFVKESKQDESGMPNNRFLAERTGGTYSTLKVQPAELEDSGVYFCASSRAGTKNIQYFGAGTRLSVL.